The 9 T cell receptor beta chains listed next were all sequenced from one sample in a study of blood T cell repertoires in COVID-19. The assay was immunoSEQ multiplex PCR, and TCRdb's table has in-frame clones only and misses some. The table has 150,000 to 200,000 clones, 65% to 90% seen once. Sequenced sample: peripheral blood. These receptors were taken from a woman between 35 and 50 years old with COVID-19, enrolled during active disease.

The chain recombines TRBV9 with TRBJ2-2, with D perhaps matching TRBD2 (5 bases). CDR1 and CDR2 from the germline V gene are SGDLS and YYNGEE. This CDR3 has 16 residues. Trimming left V 0 bases short and J 4 bases short, with 13 bases between. The CDR3 here is CASSVELSGSTGELFF. The CDR3 DNA sequence: TGTGCCAGCAGCGTAGAGTTATCGGGGTCCACCGGGGAGCTGTTTTTT.

The chain has TRBV6-1 and TRBJ1-5; D is uncertain. The ends were cut back, 3 bases at V and 2 bases at J, with 11 bases in the middle. This CDR3 has 15 amino acids. Germline lookup yields CDR1 MNHNS and CDR2 SASEGT. This chain's CDR3 is CASSEALGGNQPQHF. The CDR3 DNA follows: TGTGCCAGCAGTGAGGCGCTCGGAGGCAATCAGCCCCAGCATTTT.

The V call is TRBV6-5, the J call TRBJ2-3, with TRBD2 identical over 9 bases. The CDR3 has 15 residues. In germline, CDR1 is MNHEY, CDR2 SVGAGI. Trimming removed 2 bases from V and 4 bases from J; junction bases left unmatched: 4. The CDR3 DNA reads TGTGCCAGCAGTTACACCGGGACTAGCTCAGATACGCAGTATTTT. It encodes CASSYTGTSSDTQYF.

J is TRBJ1-5 and V is TRBV30; perhaps TRBD1 as D (5 bases). The germline V gene has CDR1 GTSNPN and CDR2 SVGIG (reference sequence). Trimming stripped 0 bases from V and 4 bases from J, with 10 bases between. The CDR3 runs to 14 residues. The CDR3 region has the DNA TGTGCCTGGAGTGTAACGGCAGGGAATCAGCCCCAGCATTTT. It codes for CAWSVTAGNQPQHF.

The chain is built from TRBV7-9 and TRBJ2-2, with 7 bases that match TRBD2. V trimming: 4 bases; J trimming: 2 bases; junction bases outside the gene matches: 4. The CDR3 sequence is 15 residues long. The germline gives CDR1 SEHNR, CDR2 FQNEAQ (reference sequence). In DNA form, the CDR3 reads TGTGCCAGCAGCTCCGCGGGGGAAAACACCGGGGAGCTGTTTTTT. Translated: CASSSAGENTGELFF.

V usage is TRBV5-6 and J usage is TRBJ2-3; weak D call: TRBD2 (5 bases). This CDR3 has 16 amino acids. V was pared by 1 base and J by 2 bases, with 14 bases between. CDR1 and CDR2 from the germline V gene are SGHDT and YYEEEE. The CDR3 DNA reads as TGTGCCAGCAGCTTGAACGGACTCCCTTCCACAGATACGCAGTATTTT. Its translation is CASSLNGLPSTDTQYF.

The V gene is TRBV2, the J gene TRBJ1-4; 9 positions agree with TRBD1. CDR3 length: 13 residues. The V gene's germline CDR1 is SNHLY and CDR2 FYNNEI. J lost 7 bases, V lost 7 bases, and 4 bases had no gene match. The CDR3 here is CASTGQGAEKLFF. The CDR3 nucleotides are TGTGCCAGCACGGGACAGGGCGCTGAAAAACTGTTTTTT.

The chain is built from TRBV30 and TRBJ1-1, with no clear D. The germline V gene has CDR1 GTSNPN and CDR2 SVGIG (reference sequence). Trimming removed 4 bases at V and 9 bases at J, with 15 bases between. This CDR3 has 12 residues. In DNA form, the CDR3 reads TGTGCCTGGAACGATGTATTTACTCAAGCTTTCTTT. It translates to CAWNDVFTQAFF. Together with reference TRBV30 and TRBJ1-1, the CDR3 gives the full variable domain: SQTIHQWPATLVQPVGSPLSLECTVEGTSNPNLYWYRQAAGRGLQLLFYSVGIGQISSEVPQNLSASRPQDRQFILSSKKLLLSDSGFYLCAWNDVFTQAFFGQGTRLTVV.

The rearrangement joins TRBV14 to TRBJ1-2; unclear D gene. The V and J ends lost 0 bases and 7 bases respectively, with 12 bases between them. CDR3 size: 14 residues. The germline V gene has CDR1 SGHDN and CDR2 FVKESK. The CDR3 reads CASSQDQAFGGYTF. As DNA, the CDR3 is TGTGCCAGCAGCCAAGATCAGGCTTTTGGTGGCTACACCTTC. The variable domain in full, completed from reference TRBV14 and TRBJ1-2, reads EAGVTQFPSHSVIEKGQTVTLRCDPISGHDNLYWYRRVMGKEIKFLLHFVKESKQDESGMPNNRFLAERTGGTYSTLKVQPAELEDSGVYFCASSQDQAFGGYTFGSGTRLTVV.